This record concerns one TCR beta chain sequence. Its antigen is still unknown. Assay used: immunoSEQ multiplex PCR; TCRdb lists only in-frame clones, some missing. The profile shows roughly 71,000 clones, around 83% of them singletons. This record comes from a study of OX40 agonist ivuxolimab in advanced cancers. Overall study context: Having had anti-PD-1, anti-PD-L1 or anti-CTLA-4 therapy before was allowed, and roughly 40% had some. Findings and limits, study-wide: At 0.1 to 3.0 mg/kg, CD4+ and CD8+ blood T cells expanded clonally by week 6. CD8+ T cells averaged more expanded clones than CD4+.

Germline values: CDR1 MDHEN, CDR2 SYDVKM. V was shortened by 8 bases and J by 3 bases, with 17 bases between the two germline ends. The CDR3 runs to 14 residues. The V gene is TRBV28, the J gene TRBJ2-7; no clear D. The specimen was CD4+ or CD8+ T cells sorted from blood, collected in a trial of the OX40 agonist ivuxolimab. This receptor was identified in an adult with an advanced solid tumor such as melanoma, head and neck, liver or kidney cancer. CDR3 loop: CASSRSGTFYEQYF. CDR3 sequence (DNA): TGTGCCAGCTCCAGGTCCGGTACCTTCTACGAGCAGTACTTC.